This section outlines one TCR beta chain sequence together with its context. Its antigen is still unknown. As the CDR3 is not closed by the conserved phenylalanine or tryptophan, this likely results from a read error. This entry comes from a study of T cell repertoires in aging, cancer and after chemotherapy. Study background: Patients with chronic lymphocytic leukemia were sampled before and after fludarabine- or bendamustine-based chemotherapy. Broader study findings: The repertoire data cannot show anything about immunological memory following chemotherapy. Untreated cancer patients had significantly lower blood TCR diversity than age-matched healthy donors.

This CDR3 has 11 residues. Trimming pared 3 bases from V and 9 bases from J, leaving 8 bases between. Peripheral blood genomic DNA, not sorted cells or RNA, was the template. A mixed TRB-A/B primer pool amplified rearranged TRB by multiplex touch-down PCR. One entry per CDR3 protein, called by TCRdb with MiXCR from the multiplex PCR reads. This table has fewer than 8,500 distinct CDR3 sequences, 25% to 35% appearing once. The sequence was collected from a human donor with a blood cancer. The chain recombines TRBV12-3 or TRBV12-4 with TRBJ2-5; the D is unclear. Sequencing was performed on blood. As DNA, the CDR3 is TGTGCCAGCAGTTTTCTCGGGTCCCAGTACCTC. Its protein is CASSFLGSQYL.